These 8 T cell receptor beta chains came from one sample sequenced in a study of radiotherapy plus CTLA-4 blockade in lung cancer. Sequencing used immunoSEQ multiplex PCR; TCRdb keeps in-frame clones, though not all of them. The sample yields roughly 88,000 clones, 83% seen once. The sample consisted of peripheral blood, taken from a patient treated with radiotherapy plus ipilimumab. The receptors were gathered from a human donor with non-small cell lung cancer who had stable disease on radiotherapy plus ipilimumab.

DNA for the CDR3: TGTGCCAGCAGCTTAGAGGTAGGGAGGGGATCCTACGAGCAGTACTTC. Encoded protein: CASSLEVGRGSYEQYF. V usage is TRBV7-9 and J usage is TRBJ2-7; 7 positions match TRBD2. The CDR3 length is 16 residues. J was trimmed by 1 base and V by 1 base; bases with no gene match: 7. Germline values: CDR1 SEHNR, CDR2 FQNEAQ (reference sequence).

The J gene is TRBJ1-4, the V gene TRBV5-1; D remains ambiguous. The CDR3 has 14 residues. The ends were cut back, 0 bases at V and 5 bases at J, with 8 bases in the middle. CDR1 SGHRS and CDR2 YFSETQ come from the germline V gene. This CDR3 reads CASSLAGTNEKLFF. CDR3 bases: TGCGCCAGCAGCTTGGCAGGTACCAATGAAAAACTGTTTTTT.

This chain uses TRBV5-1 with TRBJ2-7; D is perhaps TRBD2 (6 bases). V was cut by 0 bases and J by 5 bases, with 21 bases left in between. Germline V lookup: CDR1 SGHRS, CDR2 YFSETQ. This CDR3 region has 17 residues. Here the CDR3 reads CASSLASRAGNYDEQYF. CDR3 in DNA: TGCGCCAGCAGCTTGGCCAGCCGGGCGGGGAACTACGACGAGCAGTACTTC. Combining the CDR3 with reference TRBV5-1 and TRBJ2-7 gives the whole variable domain KAGVTQTPRYLIKTRGQQVTLSCSPISGHRSVSWYQQTPGQGLQFLFEYFSETQRNKGNFPGRFSGRQFSNSRSEMNVSTLELGDSALYLCASSLASRAGNYDEQYFGPGTRLTVT.

DNA for the CDR3: TGTGCCAGCAGCTGGGGGGGACCACCGCGCGAGCAGTACTTC. It translates to CASSWGGPPREQYF. The gene calls are TRBV5-4 and TRBJ2-7; 7 bases agree with TRBD2. The germline V gene encodes CDR1 SGHNT and CDR2 YYREEE (reference sequence). Germline trimming cut 3 bases from V and 6 bases from J; bases unmatched to any gene: 9. There are 14 residues in the CDR3.

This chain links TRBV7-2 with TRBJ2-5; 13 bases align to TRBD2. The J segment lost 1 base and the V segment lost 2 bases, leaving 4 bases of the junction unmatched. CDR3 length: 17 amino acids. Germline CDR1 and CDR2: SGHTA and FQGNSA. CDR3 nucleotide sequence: TGTGCCAGCAGCTTAAGGACTAGCGGGGGAATCCAAGAGACCCAGTACTTC. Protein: CASSLRTSGGIQETQYF.

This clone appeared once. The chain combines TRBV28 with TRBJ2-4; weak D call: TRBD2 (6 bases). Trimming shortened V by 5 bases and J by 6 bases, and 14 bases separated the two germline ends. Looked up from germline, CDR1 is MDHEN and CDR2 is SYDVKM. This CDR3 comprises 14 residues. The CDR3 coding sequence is TGTGCCAGCAGTGGGTCGGGACTTTCAAACATTCAGTACTTC. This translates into CASSGSGLSNIQYF.

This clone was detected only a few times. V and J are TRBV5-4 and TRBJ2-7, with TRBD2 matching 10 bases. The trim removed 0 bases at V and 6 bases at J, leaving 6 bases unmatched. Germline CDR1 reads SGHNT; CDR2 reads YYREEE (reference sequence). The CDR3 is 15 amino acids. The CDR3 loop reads CASSLGLAGEREQYF. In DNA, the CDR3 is TGTGCCAGCAGCTTGGGTCTAGCGGGAGAACGCGAGCAGTACTTC.

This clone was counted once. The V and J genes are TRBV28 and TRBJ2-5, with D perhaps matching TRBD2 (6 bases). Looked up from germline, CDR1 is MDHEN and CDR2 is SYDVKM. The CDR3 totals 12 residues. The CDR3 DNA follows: TGTGCGACTGCCCGGGGGAAAGAGACCCAGTACTTC. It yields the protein CATARGKETQYF.